Shown below are 9 T cell receptor beta chains from a single sample sequenced in a study of T cell responses to AZD1222 COVID-19 vaccine. The data were produced by immunoSEQ multiplex PCR, yet TCRdb's version contains in-frame clones alone and is incomplete. The data show 84,000 or so clones, with approximately 89% seen just once and about 15% held by the top ten. This material consisted of peripheral blood, taken on day 0 of AZD1222 vaccination. Every receptor here comes from an adult in good health.

The chain uses TRBV11-2 and TRBJ2-1, with TRBD2 identical over 11 bases. Losses at the gene ends were 5 bases for V and 2 bases for J; bases not matched to a gene: 8. The V gene's germline CDR1 is SGHAT and CDR2 FQNNGV. The CDR3 totals 17 residues. CDR3 loop: CASSPGSGRGPYNEQFF. Written as DNA, the CDR3 is TGTGCCAGCAGCCCCGGTAGCGGGAGGGGCCCCTACAATGAGCAGTTCTTC.

The J gene is TRBJ1-2, the V gene TRBV18; D unresolved. The CDR3 is made up of 14 amino acids. Trimming shortened V by 3 bases and J by 0 bases, and 8 bases separated the two germline ends. Germline assignment: CDR1 KGHSH and CDR2 LQKENI. The CDR3 reads CASSPDTANYGYTF. The CDR3 DNA is TGTGCCAGCTCACCCGACACCGCTAACTATGGCTACACCTTC.

This chain joins TRBV27 and TRBJ1-5; 7 bases agree with TRBD1. The CDR3 runs 17 residues. Germline CDR1 reads MNHEY; CDR2 reads SMNVEV (reference sequence). V gave up 5 bases and J gave up 6 bases; unmatched junction bases: 16. The CDR3 is CASSEKTGKLGGQPQHF. The CDR3 DNA reads as TGTGCCAGCAGTGAAAAGACAGGGAAACTGGGCGGTCAGCCCCAGCATTTT.

V is TRBV3-1 (or the pseudogene TRBV3-2) and J is TRBJ1-1, with D possibly matching TRBD1 (6 bases). The CDR3 consists of 14 residues. Trimming removed 8 bases at V and 1 base at J, with 14 bases between. The germline V gene encodes CDR1 LGHDT and CDR2 YNNKEL (reference sequence). The CDR3 loop is CASARGGGNTEAFF. The CDR3 nucleotides are TGTGCCAGCGCCCGAGGGGGAGGGAACACTGAAGCTTTCTTT.

The rearrangement links TRBV7-9 to TRBJ2-1; D is perhaps TRBD2 (5 bases). The CDR3 extends over 12 amino acids. In germline, CDR1 is SEHNR, CDR2 FQNEAQ (reference sequence). The germline V and J ends were trimmed by 5 bases and 9 bases, with 11 bases remaining between them. The CDR3 is CASSRAEAEQFF. The CDR3 DNA follows: TGTGCCAGCAGCCGCGCGGAGGCTGAGCAGTTCTTC.

The chain employs TRBV30 and TRBJ1-2; 7 positions match TRBD1. Trimming removed 1 base from V and 2 bases from J; junction bases left unmatched: 4. Germline CDR1 GTSNPN, CDR2 SVGIG (reference sequence). The CDR3 length is 14 residues. The CDR3 loop reads CAWSGMGQNYGYTF. DNA for the CDR3: TGTGCCTGGAGTGGGATGGGACAGAACTATGGCTACACCTTC.

This chain connects TRBV4-1 to TRBJ2-1, with D perhaps TRBD2 (6 bases). Germline lookup yields CDR1 MGHRA and CDR2 YSYEKL. Between the trimmed V and J ends, which lost 0 bases and 12 bases, there was a span of 18 bases. This CDR3 is 15 amino acids long. The CDR3 spells CASSQESLGGRGQFF. CDR3 in DNA: TGCGCCAGCAGCCAAGAGAGCTTAGGAGGGCGTGGGCAGTTCTTC.

The chain recombines TRBV11-3 with TRBJ2-5; possible D gene TRBD1, 5 bases. Trimming took 8 bases from V and 0 from J, leaving 10 bases between them. The CDR3 is 13 amino acids. Germline values: CDR1 SGHNT, CDR2 YENEEA. The CDR3 nucleotides read TGTGCCAGCGGAAAAGGGGACCAAGAGACCCAGTACTTC. As protein: CASGKGDQETQYF.

The chain joins TRBV9 to TRBJ2-5; D ambiguous. V gave up 0 bases and J gave up 1 base, with 10 bases separating them. Per germline, CDR1 SGDLS and CDR2 YYNGEE. The CDR3 has 15 residues. In DNA, the CDR3 is TGTGCCAGCAGCGTAGCTCCTGGGCTCCAAGAGACCCAGTACTTC. Translation gives CASSVAPGLQETQYF.